This T cell receptor (beta chain) was captured in a study of blood T cell repertoires in COVID-19. As for the study in general: Sites in the United States, Italy and Spain provided acute and convalescent COVID-19 samples.

Seattle cases were enrolled at active infection and followed longitudinally. The CDR3 length is 15 residues. CDR1 LGHNA and CDR2 YSLEER come from the germline V gene. V was clipped by 0 bases and J by 4 bases, with 10 bases between them. Produced via immunoSEQ multiplex PCR; TCRdb's table is partial and in-frame only. The repertoire holds under 250,000 clones, with 65% to 90% as singletons. The rearrangement uses TRBV4-3 and TRBJ2-1; D perhaps matches TRBD1 (5 bases). Sequencing was performed on peripheral blood. This TCR was sampled from a woman in her seventies with COVID-19, enrolled during active disease. The CDR3 here is CASSQEGLVYNEQFF. In DNA form, the CDR3 reads TGCGCCAGCAGCCAAGAGGGGCTAGTTTACAATGAGCAGTTCTTC.